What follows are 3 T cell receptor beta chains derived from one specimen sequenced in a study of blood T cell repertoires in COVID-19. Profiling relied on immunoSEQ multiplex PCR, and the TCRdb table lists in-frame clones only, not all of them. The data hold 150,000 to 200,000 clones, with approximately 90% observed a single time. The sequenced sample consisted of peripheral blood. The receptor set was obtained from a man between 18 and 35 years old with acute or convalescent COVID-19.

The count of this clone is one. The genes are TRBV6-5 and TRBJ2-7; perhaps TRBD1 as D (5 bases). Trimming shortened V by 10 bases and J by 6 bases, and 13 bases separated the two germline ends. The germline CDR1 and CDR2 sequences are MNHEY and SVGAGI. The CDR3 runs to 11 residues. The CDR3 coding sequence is TGTGCCACCCGACAGTCCCCCGAGCAGTACTTC. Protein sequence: CATRQSPEQYF.

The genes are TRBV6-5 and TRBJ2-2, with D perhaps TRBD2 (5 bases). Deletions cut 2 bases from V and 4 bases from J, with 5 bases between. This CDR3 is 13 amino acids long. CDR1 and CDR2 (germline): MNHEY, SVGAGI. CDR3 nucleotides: TGTGCCAGCAGTTACCTAGCCACCGGGGAGCTGTTTTTT. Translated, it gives CASSYLATGELFF.

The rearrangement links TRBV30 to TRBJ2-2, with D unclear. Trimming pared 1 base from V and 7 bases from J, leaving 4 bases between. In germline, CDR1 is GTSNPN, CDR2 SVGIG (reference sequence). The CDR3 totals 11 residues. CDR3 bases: TGTGCCTGGAGTGAGCGCGGGGAGCTGTTTTTT. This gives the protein CAWSERGELFF.